A selection of T cell receptor beta chains follows, all from one sample in a study of blood T cell repertoires in COVID-19. Generated by immunoSEQ multiplex PCR, the TCRdb table keeps only in-frame clones and is missing some. The top ten clones hold 9.2% of a sample with some 42,000 clones, about 91% of them seen once. The material sequenced was peripheral blood. These receptor sequences come from a man aged 50 or older with active COVID-19. CDR3s include the opening cysteine and the closing phenylalanine or tryptophan. A D gene is named only where the DNA matches it firmly. The size of a clone is reported for some rows only, either as once, few or many, or as a class for expanded clones.

size: .
J: TRBJ2-2
D: TRBD2
V: TRBV2
CDR3: CASSRLAGGLNTGELFF
DNA: TGTGCCAGCAGTCGACTAGCGGGAGGCCTGAACACCGGGGAGCTGTTTTTT

size: .
J: TRBJ1-1
D: TRBD1
V: TRBV28
CDR3: CASSPSGQVNTEAFF
DNA: TGTGCCAGCAGTCCCTCCGGACAGGTGAACACTGAAGCTTTCTTT

size: once
J: TRBJ2-7
D: TRBD1
V: TRBV27
CDR3: CASRRDRAYEQYF
DNA: TGTGCCAGCCGCCGGGACAGGGCCTACGAGCAGTACTTC

size: .
J: TRBJ2-1
D: .
V: TRBV5-1
CDR3: CASSPLASGGNEQFF
DNA: TGCGCCAGCAGCCCTCTAGCGTCTGGAGGTAATGAGCAGTTCTTC

size: .
J: TRBJ2-6
D: TRBD1
V: TRBV10-3
CDR3: CAISEGGGANVLTF
DNA: TGTGCCATCAGTGAAGGGGGCGGAGCCAACGTCCTGACTTTC

size: .
J: TRBJ2-1
D: .
V: TRBV10-3
CDR3: CATMESASYNEQFF
DNA: TGTGCCACCATGGAGTCGGCCTCCTACAATGAGCAGTTCTTC

size: .
J: TRBJ2-1
D: .
V: TRBV30
CDR3: CASLAASYNEQFF
DNA: TGTGCCAGTCTAGCAGCTAGTTACAATGAGCAGTTCTTC

size: .
J: TRBJ2-6
D: .
V: TRBV5-1
CDR3: CASSFDRSGANVLTF
DNA: TGCGCCAGCAGCTTCGACAGATCTGGGGCCAACGTCCTGACTTTC

size: .
J: TRBJ1-2
D: TRBD1
V: TRBV7-2
CDR3: CASSLEQGAGGYTF
DNA: TGTGCCAGCAGCTTAGAGCAGGGGGCCGGTGGCTACACCTTC

size: .
J: TRBJ2-2
D: TRBD2
V: TRBV24-1
CDR3: CATSDYSSGTGELFF
DNA: TGTGCCACCAGTGATTATTCTAGCGGGACCGGGGAGCTGTTTTTT

size: .
J: TRBJ2-7
D: .
V: TRBV6-5
CDR3: CASNPRYSSYEQYF
DNA: TGTGCCAGCAATCCCCGATATAGCTCCTACGAGCAGTACTTC

size: .
J: TRBJ1-1
D: .
V: TRBV7-9
CDR3: CASSGNTEAFF
DNA: TGTGCCAGCAGCGGCAACACTGAAGCTTTCTTT

size: .
J: TRBJ2-4
D: TRBD1
V: TRBV5-1
CDR3: CASSWGTGEDIQYF
DNA: TGCGCCAGCAGCTGGGGGACAGGGGAAGACATTCAGTACTTC

size: .
J: TRBJ1-5
D: .
V: TRBV24-1
CDR3: CATSDSRQGNQPQHF
DNA: TGTGCCACCAGTGATTCAAGGCAGGGAAATCAGCCCCAGCATTTT

size: .
J: TRBJ1-1
D: .
V: TRBV12-3/TRBV12-4
CDR3: CASIRENTEAFF
DNA: TGTGCCAGCATTAGAGAGAACACTGAAGCTTTCTTT

size: .
J: TRBJ1-6
D: TRBD1
V: TRBV6-5
CDR3: CASRARTGGSSPLHF
DNA: TGTGCCAGCAGAGCCCGGACAGGGGGGAGTTCACCCCTCCACTTT

size: .
J: TRBJ1-2
D: TRBD1
V: TRBV28
CDR3: CASSPGTGYGYTF
DNA: TGTGCCAGCAGCCCAGGGACAGGCTATGGCTACACCTTC

size: .
J: TRBJ2-1
D: TRBD1
V: TRBV7-8
CDR3: CASSRTGQGYNEQFF
DNA: TGTGCCAGCAGCCGCACGGGACAGGGGTACAATGAGCAGTTCTTC

size: .
J: TRBJ2-7
D: .
V: TRBV19
CDR3: CASRITGNSYEQYF
DNA: TGTGCCAGTAGAATTACCGGGAATTCCTACGAGCAGTACTTC

size: .
J: TRBJ2-7
D: .
V: TRBV7-9
CDR3: CASSFSREYEQYF
DNA: TGTGCCAGCAGCTTTAGTCGGGAATACGAGCAGTACTTC

size: .
J: TRBJ2-1
D: .
V: TRBV7-2
CDR3: CASSLSAGGSYNEQFF
DNA: TGTGCCAGCAGCTTATCGGCGGGTGGCTCCTACAATGAGCAGTTCTTC

size: .
J: TRBJ1-5
D: TRBD1
V: TRBV29-1
CDR3: CSVRQGDQPQHF
DNA: TGCAGCGTGCGACAGGGAGATCAGCCCCAGCATTTT

size: .
J: TRBJ2-1
D: .
V: TRBV10-2
CDR3: CASSDFRSYNEQFF
DNA: TGCGCCAGCAGTGACTTTCGCTCCTACAATGAGCAGTTCTTC

size: .
J: TRBJ1-1
D: .
V: TRBV5-4
CDR3: CASSHWRQLNTEAFF
DNA: TGTGCCAGCAGCCATTGGCGGCAGCTGAACACTGAAGCTTTCTTT

size: .
J: TRBJ1-4
D: .
V: TRBV3-1/TRBV3-2
CDR3: CASSLQGPPEKLFF
DNA: TGTGCCAGCAGCCTACAGGGCCCCCCTGAAAAACTGTTTTTT

size: once
J: TRBJ2-5
D: TRBD2
V: TRBV6-1
CDR3: CASSEFGGGIQETQYF
DNA: TGTGCCAGCAGTGAATTCGGGGGAGGGATCCAAGAGACCCAGTACTTC

size: once
J: TRBJ2-2
D: TRBD1
V: TRBV6-1
CDR3: CASSERQGASGELFF
DNA: TGTGCCAGCAGTGAACGGCAGGGGGCGAGCGGGGAGCTGTTTTTT